This TCR beta chain was documented in a study of T cells in Graves' hyperthyroidism and ophthalmopathy. The overall study: Peripheral blood collection took place at initial diagnosis, before any treatment.

The CDR3 is 14 residues long. V was cut by 2 bases and J by 8 bases, with 12 bases left in between. Germline CDR1 reads MNHEY; CDR2 reads SMNVEV (reference sequence). TCR beta CDR3 regions were amplified from RNA transcripts. First-round RT-PCR with HTBI primers amplified the TCR CDR3 region. TCRdb redid the calling of the multiplex PCR reads with MiXCR, one entry per CDR3 protein. This sample carries about 680,000 distinct CDR3 sequences, roughly a third of them seen once, and the ten largest clones take less than 40%. Graves' hyperthyroidism without ophthalmopathy progression within 18 months was termed stable. Uncontrolled infections, other autoimmune diseases, pregnancy or lactation led to exclusion of patients.

The chain carries TRBV27 and TRBJ1-4; D unclear. Source material: blood. The TCR sequence derives from a woman in her thirties or forties with Graves' hyperthyroidism. The CDR3 DNA follows: TGTGCCAGCAGTTTAACGGGTCCCGAGGAAAAACTGTTTTTT. Amino acid sequence: CASSLTGPEEKLFF.